What follows are 19 T cell receptor beta chains derived from one specimen sequenced in a study of control samples from healthy donors and cancer patients. Some clones are missing from TCRdb's copy, which holds only in-frame ones; the method was immunoSEQ multiplex PCR. This sample has about 120,000 clones, with 88% found just once. Sequenced input: blood. The receptors stem from a woman in her 70s in good health.

The chain links TRBV24-1 to TRBJ2-3; weak D call: TRBD2 (5 bases). The germline V gene has CDR1 KGHDR and CDR2 SFDVKD. The CDR3 runs to 13 residues. The V end lost 9 bases, the J end lost 3 bases, and 12 bases lay between the germline ends. In DNA, the CDR3 is TGTGCCACCGGGAGAGAGGTGACAGATACGCAGTATTTT. It is translated as CATGREVTDTQYF.

In this sample, this clone turned up once. This chain links TRBV5-5 with TRBJ1-5, with TRBD1 as a possible D gene (6 bases). Germline CDR1 SGHKS, CDR2 YYEKEE (reference sequence). The CDR3 is 16 amino acids. V was clipped by 4 bases and J by 6 bases, with 20 bases between them. CDR3 protein: CASSDDERQAAQPQHF. The CDR3 DNA reads as TGTGCCAGCAGCGACGACGAGAGACAGGCCGCTCAGCCCCAGCATTTT.

The J gene is TRBJ2-7, the V gene TRBV27, with TRBD2 matching over 7 bases. The V and J ends lost 5 bases and 6 bases, in that order; junction bases with no gene match: 4. The length of the CDR3 is 12 residues. The germline V gene encodes CDR1 MNHEY and CDR2 SMNVEV (reference sequence). The CDR3 DNA reads TGTGCCAGCAGTGAGGGAGGGATCGAGCAGTACTTC. It translates to CASSEGGIEQYF.

This CDR3 is CASSVGTGPNYEQYF. The CDR3 DNA is TGTGCCAGCTCAGTGGGGACAGGTCCTAACTACGAGCAGTACTTC. The chain carries TRBV18 and TRBJ2-7; 8 bases match TRBD1. V was pared by 5 bases and J by 3 bases, with 9 bases of the junction left unmatched. Germline V CDR1 and CDR2: KGHSH, LQKENI. The CDR3 extends over 15 amino acids.

This clone was seen a single time. This chain joins TRBV3-1 (or the pseudogene TRBV3-2) and TRBJ2-3; D gene unclear. Germline CDR1 is LGHDT and CDR2 is YNNKEL (reference sequence). The CDR3 is made up of 13 amino acids. Trimming pared 3 bases from V and 4 bases from J, leaving 8 bases between. The CDR3 bases are TGTGCCAGCAGCCAGTCCGTCTCAGATACGCAGTATTTT. It codes for CASSQSVSDTQYF.

The chain has TRBV5-1 and TRBJ1-4; D call uncertain. V lost 5 bases and J 3 bases, leaving 11 bases between the germline ends. The CDR3 covers 14 residues. Germline-derived CDR1 and CDR2 are SGHRS and YFSETQ. The chain's CDR3 is CASRSAVSNEKLFF. Here the CDR3 DNA reads TGCGCCAGCAGGTCCGCAGTATCTAATGAAAAACTGTTTTTT.

The CDR3 region has the DNA TGTGCCAGCAGTTTATCCAGCGGGGGGCAGTCTGGGGCCAACGTCCTGACTTTC. Encoded protein: CASSLSSGGQSGANVLTF. The rearrangement links TRBV27 to TRBJ2-6; TRBD2 aligns across 9 bases. V shed 0 bases and J 1 base; nucleotides not matched to a gene: 4. The germline CDR1 and CDR2 sequences are MNHEY and SMNVEV (reference sequence). This CDR3 contains 18 residues.

The chain joins TRBV7-2 to TRBJ2-3; 8 bases fit TRBD2. Germline loops: CDR1 SGHTA, CDR2 FQGNSA. J gave up 2 bases and V 3 bases, and 7 bases lay outside the gene matches. The CDR3 spans 16 residues. CDR3 DNA sequence: TGTGCCAGCAGCTTCAGGGCGGGGGGACTCACAGATACGCAGTATTTT. This codes for CASSFRAGGLTDTQYF.

The chain has TRBV6-5 and TRBJ2-5; 7 bases fit TRBD2. CDR1 and CDR2 (germline): MNHEY, SVGAGI. V lost 4 bases to trimming and J lost 5 bases; unmatched junction nucleotides: 4. The CDR3 covers 13 residues. Here the CDR3 DNA reads TGTGCCAGCAGTTCGGACGGGGGGGAGACCCAGTACTTC. Its translation: CASSSDGGETQYF.

J is TRBJ2-3 and V is TRBV2; D is unresolved. The CDR3 has 13 amino acids. Trimming shortened V by 4 bases and J by 5 bases, and 10 bases separated the two germline ends. Per germline, CDR1 SNHLY and CDR2 FYNNEI. CDR3 nucleotide sequence: TGTGCCAGCAGTGGGCAGACGAAAGATACGCAGTATTTT. As protein: CASSGQTKDTQYF.

This chain joins TRBV7-2 and TRBJ2-7; 9 bases align to TRBD1. The germline V gene has CDR1 SGHTA and CDR2 FQGNSA. The ends lost 5 bases at V and 0 bases at J; junction bases unmatched: 8. The CDR3 extends over 16 amino acids. CDR3 amino acids: CASSLTGGQGSYEQYF. The CDR3 DNA is TGTGCCAGCAGCCTAACGGGGGGACAGGGCTCCTACGAGCAGTACTTC. Complete variable domain (other parts from reference TRBV7-2 and TRBJ2-7): GAGVSQSPSNKVTEKGKDVELRCDPISGHTALYWYRQSLGQGLEFLIYFQGNSAPDKSGLPSDRFSAERTGGSVSTLTIQRTQQEDSAVYLCASSLTGGQGSYEQYFGPGTRLTVT.

The genes are TRBV5-1 and TRBJ2-7; a weak D match, TRBD1 (6 bases). Trimming removed 7 bases from V and 5 bases from J, with 22 bases in between. From germline, CDR1 is SGHRS and CDR2 YFSETQ. This CDR3 is built from 15 residues. Here the CDR3 reads CASQKPEQGAHEQYF. DNA for the CDR3: TGCGCCAGCCAAAAACCAGAACAGGGAGCACACGAGCAGTACTTC.

V and J are TRBV19 and TRBJ1-2; 11 bases are shared with TRBD1. V lost 3 bases and J lost 5; bases outside the gene matches: 5. Germline V lookup: CDR1 LNHDA, CDR2 SQIVND (reference sequence). This CDR3 spans 15 amino acids. The DNA of the CDR3 is TGTGCCAGTAGTATCTCCGGGACAGGGGGTTATGGCTACACCTTC. Protein sequence: CASSISGTGGYGYTF.

The V and J genes are TRBV6-6 and TRBJ2-3; D is possibly TRBD2 (7 bases). V was pared by 5 bases and J by 9 bases, with 15 bases between. The CDR3 runs 13 residues. CDR1 MNHNY and CDR2 SVGAGI come from the germline V gene (reference sequence). The CDR3 spells CASSEGGQGTQYF. CDR3 bases: TGTGCCAGCAGTGAGGGGGGGCAAGGAACGCAGTATTTT.

The chain couples TRBV5-8 to TRBJ1-2; D is unresolved. The CDR3 runs 13 residues. V lost 2 bases to trimming and J lost 5 bases, with 10 bases between them. Germline V gene lookup returns CDR1 SGHTS and CDR2 YDEGEE. The CDR3 DNA is TGTGCCAGCAGCTTCCTCCCACCTTATGGCTACACCTTC. Translated, it gives CASSFLPPYGYTF.

This rearrangement joins TRBV7-9 to TRBJ2-1, with TRBD1 identical over 8 bases. The CDR3 is 15 residues long. Trimming cost V 5 bases and J 1 base; bases outside gene matches: 4. Germline V CDR1 and CDR2: SEHNR, FQNEAQ (reference sequence). DNA of the CDR3: TGTGCCAGCAGCCCCACAGGGGGGTCCTACAATGAGCAGTTCTTC. It specifies CASSPTGGSYNEQFF.

This clone has only a few counts. V and J are TRBV5-4 and TRBJ2-3; 13 bases are shared with TRBD2. Germline CDR1 SGHNT, CDR2 YYREEE (reference sequence). J gave up 2 bases and V 4 bases, and 4 bases lay outside the gene matches. CDR3 length: 16 amino acids. The CDR3 region has the DNA TGTGCCAGCAGCCGGGGACTAGCGGGGTCCACAGATACGCAGTATTTT. Protein sequence: CASSRGLAGSTDTQYF.

Here the CDR3 reads CASSLGGLAGGLTDTQYF. The DNA for the CDR3 is TGCGCCAGCAGCTTGGGAGGGCTAGCGGGGGGCCTAACAGATACGCAGTATTTT. The chain carries TRBV5-1 and TRBJ2-3, with 11 bases lining up with TRBD2. This CDR3 region has 18 residues. The trim removed 0 bases at V and 3 bases at J, leaving 9 bases unmatched. CDR1 SGHRS and CDR2 YFSETQ come from the germline V gene.

This clone was found once. The chain uses TRBV13 and TRBJ1-1; 8 nucleotides line up with TRBD1. CDR1 is PRHDT and CDR2 is FYEKMQ in the germline V gene (reference sequence). V lost 5 bases and J lost 6; bases outside the gene matches: 11. CDR3 size: 15 residues. The CDR3, as DNA: TGTGCCAGCAGCGGCCCCGGGACAGGCTACTCTGAAGCTTTCTTT. It encodes CASSGPGTGYSEAFF.